One and the same sample provided the 16 T cell receptor beta chains below, sequenced in a study of CD8+ T cells in alopecia areata. Once RNA had been extracted, it was reverse transcribed into cDNA to act as the sequencing template. TCRdb keeps only in-frame clones here, not all; method: immunoSEQ multiplex PCR. The table includes nearly 110,000 clones, roughly 89% detected once. Treatment described: oral pan-JAK inhibitor, 5-10 mg twice daily. Material: CD8+ T cells sorted from blood, obtained at week 24, from a patient treated with tofacitinib. Receptor source: a human donor with alopecia areata.

The genes are TRBV5-1 and TRBJ2-7; 8 bases agree with TRBD1. From germline, CDR1 is SGHRS and CDR2 YFSETQ. This CDR3 contains 14 residues. V shed 4 bases, J shed 7 bases, and the junction held 10 bases outside the gene matches. The CDR3 nucleotides read TGCGCCAGCAGCCTGGGGACAGGCTTGCTGGAGCAGTACTTC. Residues: CASSLGTGLLEQYF.

J is TRBJ1-6 and V is TRBV6-5; D possibly corresponds to TRBD1 (6 bases). V gave up 2 bases and J gave up 10 bases, with 12 bases separating them. Germline V gene lookup returns CDR1 MNHEY and CDR2 SVGAGI. The CDR3 loop spans 14 amino acids. The CDR3 coding sequence is TGTGCCAGCAGTTACCAGGGGCCTAGGTCACCCCTCCACTTT. This translates into CASSYQGPRSPLHF.

The gene calls are TRBV5-6 and TRBJ1-2; perhaps TRBD1 as D (5 bases). The germline V gene encodes CDR1 SGHDT and CDR2 YYEEEE. V lost 0 bases and J lost 4, with 10 bases in between. This CDR3 has 14 amino acids. CDR3 nucleotide sequence: TGTGCCAGCAGCTTGGGGACAAGTTTCTATGGCTACACCTTC. Translation: CASSLGTSFYGYTF.

The chain has TRBV7-9 and TRBJ2-6; possible D gene TRBD1, 6 bases. Germline assignment: CDR1 SEHNR and CDR2 FQNEAQ (reference sequence). V lost 4 bases, J lost 1 base, and 14 bases lay in between. This CDR3 comprises 17 residues. The CDR3 region has the DNA TGTGCCAGCAGCTCCAGACAGGATTGGTCTGGGGCCAACGTCCTGACTTTC. Residues: CASSSRQDWSGANVLTF.

V is TRBV5-6 and J is TRBJ2-5; D is unclear. The better agreement between TRBJ2-7 and the DNA end casts doubt on the J call. The CDR3 is made up of 12 amino acids. Germline CDR1 SGHDT, CDR2 YYEEEE. The CDR3 region is CASSWSSYEQYF. CDR3 coding DNA: TGTGCCAGCAGCTGGAGCTCCTACGAGCAGTACTTC.

This clone was seen only a few times. The chain has TRBV19 and TRBJ2-3, with D possibly matching TRBD1 (5 bases). This CDR3 region has 14 residues. The V end lost 6 bases, the J end lost 3 bases, and 13 bases lay between the germline ends. Per the germline V gene, CDR1 is LNHDA and CDR2 is SQIVND (reference sequence). CDR3 coding DNA: TGTGCCAGTAGCCCCGCAGGGCGAACAGATACGCAGTATTTT. As protein: CASSPAGRTDTQYF.

This clone was counted a single time. This chain uses TRBV10-3 with TRBJ1-1, with D possibly TRBD1 on 5 matching bases. The germline V gene has CDR1 ENHRY and CDR2 SYGVKD. V dropped 2 bases and J dropped 4 bases, with 17 bases sitting between them. The CDR3 runs 16 residues. The CDR3 DNA reads TGTGCCATCAGTGAGCCGGCGCAGGGTAGGAGCACTGAAGCTTTCTTT. Its protein is CAISEPAQGRSTEAFF.

V is TRBV27 and J is TRBJ1-2; D remains unclear. Germline V CDR1 and CDR2: MNHEY, SMNVEV (reference sequence). V lost 5 bases and J 8 bases, leaving 21 bases between the germline ends. This CDR3 comprises 15 residues. CDR3: CASSIMGNTPGGYTF. CDR3 DNA: TGTGCCAGCAGTATTATGGGGAACACTCCGGGAGGCTACACCTTC.

The J gene is TRBJ1-2, the V gene TRBV11-2, with 9 bases identical to TRBD1. The CDR3 has 16 residues. V lost 5 bases and J lost 5; bases outside the gene matches: 12. Germline CDR1 reads SGHAT; CDR2 reads FQNNGV. The CDR3 nucleotides read TGTGCCAGCAGCCTAAGGACAGGGGTAGTAAATTATGGCTACACCTTC. It translates to CASSLRTGVVNYGYTF.

The chain recombines TRBV6-5 with TRBJ2-7; TRBD1 or TRBD2 may be the D gene (6 bases each). Deletions cut 5 bases from V and 0 bases from J, with 11 bases between. The CDR3 runs to 14 residues. Germline CDR1 and CDR2: MNHEY and SVGAGI. The CDR3 DNA follows: TGTGCCAGCAGTGAGTGGGGGGCCTCCTACGAGCAGTACTTC. It specifies CASSEWGASYEQYF.

There are a few counts of this clone. This chain links TRBV4-1 with TRBJ2-1; weak D call: TRBD2 (5 bases). The CDR3 totals 12 residues. CDR1 MGHRA and CDR2 YSYEKL come from the germline V gene. Trimming removed 2 bases from V and 11 bases from J, with 10 bases in between. The CDR3 DNA reads as TGCGCCAGCAGCCAACTAGTCGGGAAGCAGTTCTTC. This sequence encodes CASSQLVGKQFF.

The chain couples TRBV15 to TRBJ2-5; D possibly matches TRBD1 or TRBD2 (5 bases each). The ends were cut back, 7 bases at V and 5 bases at J, with 14 bases in the middle. Germline V CDR1 and CDR2: LNHNV, YYDKDF (reference sequence). The length of the CDR3 is 13 residues. The CDR3 DNA reads TGTGCCACCACCGGGGCCCATCGGGAGACCCAGTACTTC. Residues: CATTGAHRETQYF.

The sample holds a few counts of this clone. The rearrangement joins TRBV27 to TRBJ2-3; tentatively, D is TRBD1 (5 bases). The length of the CDR3 is 14 residues. V was shortened by 3 bases and J by 6 bases, with 13 bases between the two germline ends. Germline assignment: CDR1 MNHEY and CDR2 SMNVEV (reference sequence). The chain's CDR3 is CASSLGRYWDTQYF. The CDR3 DNA is TGTGCCAGCAGTTTGGGGCGTTACTGGGATACGCAGTATTTT.

The chain employs TRBV5-4 and TRBJ2-1; 9 nucleotides align to TRBD2. In germline, CDR1 is SGHNT, CDR2 YYREEE (reference sequence). V shed 0 bases, J shed 7 bases, and the junction held 5 bases outside the gene matches. This CDR3 has 15 amino acids. The CDR3 loop is CASSLGLAGSNEQFF. The CDR3 DNA is TGTGCCAGCAGCTTGGGGCTAGCGGGGTCGAATGAGCAGTTCTTC.

The gene calls are TRBV7-8 and TRBJ2-7; D not certain. Germline lookup yields CDR1 SGHVS and CDR2 FQNEAQ. V was trimmed by 3 bases and J by 0 bases, leaving 9 bases between them. CDR3 length: 14 amino acids. The chain's CDR3 is CASSFAGRSYEQYF. Here the CDR3 DNA reads TGTGCCAGCAGCTTTGCAGGCCGCTCCTACGAGCAGTACTTC.

V is TRBV9 and J is TRBJ2-5, with 9 bases that match TRBD2. Germline assignment: CDR1 SGDLS and CDR2 YYNGEE. The CDR3 totals 16 residues. V lost 0 bases, J lost 5 bases, and 8 bases stayed unmatched. The CDR3, as DNA: TGTGCCAGCAGCGTAGATGGCGGGGGGGTCACTGAGACCCAGTACTTC. Its translation: CASSVDGGGVTETQYF.